Reported below is one T cell receptor beta chain. The CDR3 length is 18 residues. A library of TCRbeta sequences, prepared with unique molecular identifiers, was generated. TCRdb reprocessed the PCR reads via MiXCR and lists one record per CDR3 protein. The sample consists of about 540,000 distinct CDR3 sequences, approximately 20% of them appearing once. The data originate from a study of T-cell reconstitution after alpha-beta-depleted transplantation in children. The chain combines TRBV21-1 with TRBJ2-6. TRBV21-1 is a documented pseudogene. The clonotype originates from a human donor who donated a stem cell graft to a child with acute lymphoblastic leukemia. The material sequenced was PBMCs from the stem cell graft donor, taken from the stem cell graft. The CDR3 DNA is TGTGCCAGCAGCCCCCGTGGGACCCGAAGCGCTGGGGCCAACGTCCTGACTTTC. Translating gives CASSPRGTRSAGANVLTF.